The entry that follows covers one T cell receptor (beta chain) sequence. What it binds is not known. The sample belongs to a study of CD8+ T cells in alopecia areata. Reverse transcription of extracted RNA yielded cDNA, which provided the sequencing template. Sequenced by immunoSEQ multiplex PCR; TCRdb stores in-frame clones only, minus some. The sample has some 240,000 clones, 50% to 70% seen once. Overall study results and limits: An increase in clonality over normal scalp was evident in lesional scalp, especially alopecia totalis/universalis.

Germline V lookup: CDR1 SEHNR, CDR2 FQNEAQ (reference sequence). Trimming took off 4 bases at V and 5 bases at J, with 14 bases between the two ends. This CDR3 is built from 14 residues. V and J are TRBV7-9 and TRBJ2-5; D is perhaps TRBD1 (6 bases). The sequenced sample was CD4+ T cells sorted from blood, obtained at week 0. This TCR derives from a human donor with alopecia areata. In nucleotides, the CDR3 is TGTGCCAGCAGCTCTACACAGGGTCGGGAGACCCAGTACTTC. Translated: CASSSTQGRETQYF. The full variable domain, rest sourced from reference TRBV7-9 and TRBJ2-5, is DTGVSQNPRHKITKRGQNVTFRCDPISEHNRLYWYRQTLGQGPEFLTYFQNEAQLEKSRLLSDRFSAERPKGSFSTLEIQRTEQGDSAMYLCASSSTQGRETQYFGPGTRLLVL.